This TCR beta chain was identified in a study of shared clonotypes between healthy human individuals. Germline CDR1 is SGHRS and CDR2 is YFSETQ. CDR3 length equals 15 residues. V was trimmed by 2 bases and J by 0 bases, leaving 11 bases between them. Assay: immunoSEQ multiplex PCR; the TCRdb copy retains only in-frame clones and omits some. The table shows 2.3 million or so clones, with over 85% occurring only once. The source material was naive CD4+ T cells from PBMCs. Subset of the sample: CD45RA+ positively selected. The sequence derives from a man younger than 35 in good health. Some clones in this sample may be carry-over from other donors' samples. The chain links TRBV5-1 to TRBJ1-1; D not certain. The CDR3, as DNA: TGCGCCAGCAGCTTCACGGGTATCATGAACACTGAAGCTTTCTTT. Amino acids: CASSFTGIMNTEAFF.